This entry features one T cell receptor beta chain sequence. This entry is derived from a study of blood T cell repertoires in COVID-19. Method: immunoSEQ multiplex PCR; TCRdb's copy keeps in-frame clones and lacks some. The table records hundreds of thousands of clones, around 86% of them present only once. Between the trimmed V and J ends, which lost 7 bases and 0 bases, there was a span of 15 bases. The CDR3 has 15 amino acids. Germline V gene data show CDR1 as MNHEY and CDR2 as SVGAGI. Material: PBMCs or T cells enriched from blood (not recorded which). The origin of this receptor is a woman aged 50 to 60 who had recovered from COVID-19. This chain links TRBV6-5 with TRBJ1-1, with D perhaps matching TRBD1 (5 bases). The CDR3 DNA sequence: TGTGCCAGCAATCTAGGCCGACAGATGAACACTGAAGCTTTCTTT. Translating gives CASNLGRQMNTEAFF.